This TCR beta chain is from a study of cytomegalovirus exposure and HLA in healthy donors. A note on this clone: What it recognizes is unknown.

There are 14 residues in the CDR3. V shed 6 bases and J 6 bases; nucleotides not matched to a gene: 9. Germline CDR1 is KGHSH and CDR2 is LQKENI. The PCR ran on 60 Vbeta and 13 Jbeta primers. Here immunoSEQ multiplex PCR was the method, and the copy in TCRdb shows in-frame clones only, minus some. Of approximately 160,000 clones listed, 70% were seen once; the top ten hold roughly 4.5%. The study's findings and limits: The productive fraction for most TCR beta V segments was about 87% or about 30% in an earlier analysis.

The receptor was isolated from a man younger than 35 in good health and CMV-seropositive. The sample was PBMCs. This chain uses TRBV18 with TRBJ1-1, with 8 nucleotides matching TRBD1. In DNA form, the CDR3 reads TGTGCCAGCTCTCTGGACAGGGACTGGGCTGAAGCTTTCTTT. It yields the protein CASSLDRDWAEAFF.